This record looks at one T cell receptor (beta chain) sequence and its context. This entry comes from a study of blood T cell repertoires in COVID-19. Germline loops: CDR1 LGHDT, CDR2 YNNKEL (reference sequence). V was pared by 2 bases and J by 6 bases, with 20 bases between. The CDR3 sequence is 16 residues long. Under the authors' procedure: Reference gene primers were amplified, and this amplification served to estimate nucleated cell counts. Clones were sequenced by immunoSEQ multiplex PCR, and TCRdb holds only the in-frame ones, with some missing. The V and J calls and clone size come from that table; D and trimming were worked out from the DNA. The sample records roughly 180,000 clones, more than 75% being singletons. Participant age was about 18 to 89 years, and participants resided in 20 to 30 US areas. Clinical history as reported by participants underpinned cohort assignment. All recovered Cohort 3 donors got two negative PCRs, got clearance, or saw symptom resolution.

V and J are TRBV3-1 (or the pseudogene TRBV3-2) and TRBJ2-7; tentative D call: TRBD2 (7 bases). The TCR was taken from a woman younger than 45 who had recovered from COVID-19. The source material was PBMCs or T cells enriched from blood (not recorded which). CDR3 bases: TGTGCCAGCAGCCAATCCCCGTTGGGGGGGCTGAGCGAGCAGTACTTC. Residues: CASSQSPLGGLSEQYF.